The next 2 T cell receptor beta chains were all read from a single sample in a study of beta chain features in type 1 diabetes. Study observations and caveats: Patients with Type 1 diabetes showed moderately but significantly shorter TCRB CDR3s in all four CD4+ subsets.

Sequencing targeted expressed TCRB transcripts, as all isolated RNA had been reverse transcribed. Profiled with immunoSEQ multiplex PCR; TCRdb holds only in-frame clones, not every one. The sample shows some 350,000 clones, 8.5% to 10% of them seen only once. These TCRs' antigens remain unknown. The material sequenced was central memory CD4+ T cells from blood. These receptors originate from a man in his thirties or forties with type 1 diabetes.

The chain couples TRBV10-3 to TRBJ1-1, with D perhaps matching TRBD1 (5 bases). The CDR3 consists of 14 residues. Trimming removed 4 bases from V and 4 bases from J, with 13 bases in between. The germline V gene encodes CDR1 ENHRY and CDR2 SYGVKD. The chain's CDR3 is CAISGQQEATEAFF. The CDR3 DNA is TGTGCCATCAGTGGACAGCAAGAGGCCACTGAAGCTTTCTTT.

The chain couples TRBV27 to TRBJ2-7; D call uncertain. The CDR3 runs 12 residues. CDR1 and CDR2 (germline): MNHEY, SMNVEV (reference sequence). Trimming shortened V by 4 bases and J by 6 bases, and 10 bases separated the two germline ends. Here the CDR3 reads CASSYRSGEQYF. The DNA for the CDR3 is TGTGCCAGCAGTTATCGATCTGGCGAGCAGTACTTC.